Sequencing of this T cell receptor beta chain was carried out in a study of T cell responses to AZD1222 COVID-19 vaccine. Findings of the study overall: At baseline, seropositivity was found in only six AZD1222 recipients.

Germline V gene lookup returns CDR1 MNHEY and CDR2 SMNVEV (reference sequence). Losses at the gene ends were 4 bases for V and 4 bases for J; bases not matched to a gene: 12. The CDR3 is made up of 16 amino acids. Some clones are missing from TCRdb's copy, which holds only in-frame ones; the method was immunoSEQ multiplex PCR. The data contain over 75,000 clones, 80% to 90% of them singletons. About this clone: The antigen is undetermined.

J is TRBJ2-5 and V is TRBV27; 7 nucleotides align to TRBD2. The receptor's source is an adult in good health. The sample here was peripheral blood, taken on day 0 of AZD1222 vaccination. The CDR3 bases are TGTGCCAGCAGTTCGGATCTAGCGGACCACAGAGAGACCCAGTACTTC. This translates into CASSSDLADHRETQYF.